The T cell receptor beta chain described here comes from a study of T-cell reconstitution after alpha-beta-depleted transplantation in children (dated by TCRdb to about 2016). The study in broad terms: Using TCR repertoire profiling, the study followed T-cell immune reconstitution in a quantitative way in children after TCRalphabeta/CD19-depleted allogeneic hematopoietic cell transplantation.

This clonotype was recorded at least ten times. Its target antigen remains unknown. No much larger clone is present one base from it, and per-base qualities are unavailable. V drops 2 bases and J drops 6 bases, leaving 13 bases in between. From the cysteine up to the phenylalanine, the CDR3 has a length of 14 residues. Of the read, only the CDR3 DNA is kept; its 42 bases are in frame from base 1. According to the germline V gene, CDR1 reads MNHEY and CDR2 reads SVGAGI. Libraries were made using PCR. Sequenced using an Illumina HiSeq 2500. To normalize quantification of the TCRbeta repertoire, the TCR libraries were built with molecular barcoding that relied on unique molecular identifiers. Using fastp trimming at Q25 and MiXCR clonotype assembly, TCRdb reanalyzed the public sequencing data and kept in-frame beta chains. Each CDR3 protein gets just one entry, which takes the most common genes and DNA from the rows behind it. Across this sample there are just over 350,000 distinct CDR3 sequences, with less than 15% seen only once. The top ten hold 4% to 5.5% of the sample.

The sequencing used PBMCs, collected from the stem cell graft. Rearrangement joined TRBV6-5 to TRBJ1-1; the D gene is not confidently resolved. The sequence was obtained from a human donor who donated a stem cell graft to a child with Fanconi anemia. The DNA is as follows: TGTGCCAGCAGTTACACGGACCCCCCCTCTGAAGCTTTCTTT. Its protein is CASSYTDPPSEAFF.